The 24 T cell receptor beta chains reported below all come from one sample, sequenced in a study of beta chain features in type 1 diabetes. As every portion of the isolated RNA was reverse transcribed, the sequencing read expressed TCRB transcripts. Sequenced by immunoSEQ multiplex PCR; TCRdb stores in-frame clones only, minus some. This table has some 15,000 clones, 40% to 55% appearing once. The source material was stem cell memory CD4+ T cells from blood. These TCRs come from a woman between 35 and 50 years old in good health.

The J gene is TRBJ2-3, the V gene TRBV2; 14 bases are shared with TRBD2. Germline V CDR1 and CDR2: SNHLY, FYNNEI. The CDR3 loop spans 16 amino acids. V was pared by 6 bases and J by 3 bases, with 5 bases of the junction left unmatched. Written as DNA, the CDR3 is TGTGCCAGCAGACGACTAGCGGGGGGGAGGACAGATACGCAGTATTTT. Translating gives CASRRLAGGRTDTQYF.

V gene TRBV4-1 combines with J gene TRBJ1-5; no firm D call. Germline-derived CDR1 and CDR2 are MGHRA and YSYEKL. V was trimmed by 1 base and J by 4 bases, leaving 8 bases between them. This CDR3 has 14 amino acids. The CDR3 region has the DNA TGCGCCAGCAGCCAAGTGCGGGATAATCAGCCCCAGCATTTT. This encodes CASSQVRDNQPQHF.

The chain's CDR3 is CASSILGAGNEKLFF. The CDR3, as DNA: TGTGCCAGCAGTATTCTGGGGGCGGGTAATGAAAAACTGTTTTTT. J is TRBJ1-4 and V is TRBV11-2, with D possibly TRBD1 on 6 matching bases. The germline V and J ends were trimmed by 6 bases and 4 bases, with 15 bases remaining between them. Germline V gene lookup returns CDR1 SGHAT and CDR2 FQNNGV. The CDR3 is made up of 15 amino acids.

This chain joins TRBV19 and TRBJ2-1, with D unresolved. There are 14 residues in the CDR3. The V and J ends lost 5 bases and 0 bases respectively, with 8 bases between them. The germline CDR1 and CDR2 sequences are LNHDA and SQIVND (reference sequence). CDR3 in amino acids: CASSLTSSYNEQFF. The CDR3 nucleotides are TGTGCCAGTAGTTTAACAAGCTCCTACAATGAGCAGTTCTTC.

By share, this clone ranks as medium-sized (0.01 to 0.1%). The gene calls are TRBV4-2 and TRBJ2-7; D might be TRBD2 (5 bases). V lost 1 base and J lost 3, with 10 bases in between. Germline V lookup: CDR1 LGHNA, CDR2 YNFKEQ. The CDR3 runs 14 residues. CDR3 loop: CASSQGTLFYEQYF. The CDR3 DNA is TGTGCCAGCAGCCAAGGGACTCTATTCTACGAGCAGTACTTC.

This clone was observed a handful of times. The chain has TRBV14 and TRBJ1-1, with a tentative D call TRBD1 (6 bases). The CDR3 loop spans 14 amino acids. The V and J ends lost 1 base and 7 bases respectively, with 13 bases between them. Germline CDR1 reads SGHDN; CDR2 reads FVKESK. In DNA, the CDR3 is TGTGCCAGCAGCCAAGGACAGGCTAATCATGAAGCTTTCTTT. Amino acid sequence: CASSQGQANHEAFF.

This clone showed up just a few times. The chain's CDR3 is CASSLTGGNEQFF. The CDR3 region has the DNA TGTGCCAGCAGCCTGACAGGGGGCAATGAGCAGTTCTTC. The chain employs TRBV2 and TRBJ2-1; 9 bases line up with TRBD1. The CDR3 is 13 amino acids. V trimming: 6 bases; J trimming: 6 bases; junction bases outside the gene matches: 3. Germline CDR1 SNHLY, CDR2 FYNNEI.

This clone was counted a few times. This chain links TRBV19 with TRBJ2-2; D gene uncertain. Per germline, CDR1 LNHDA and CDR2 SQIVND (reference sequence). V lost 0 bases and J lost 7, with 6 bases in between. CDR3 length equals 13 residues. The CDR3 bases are TGTGCCAGTAGTATAGATGGCGGCGGGGAGCTGTTTTTT. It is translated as CASSIDGGGELFF. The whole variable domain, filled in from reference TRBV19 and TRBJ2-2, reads DGGITQSPKYLFRKEGQNVTLSCEQNLNHDAMYWYRQDPGQGLRLIYYSQIVNDFQKGDIAEGYSVSREKKESFPLTVTSAQKNPTAFYLCASSIDGGGELFFGEGSRLTVL.

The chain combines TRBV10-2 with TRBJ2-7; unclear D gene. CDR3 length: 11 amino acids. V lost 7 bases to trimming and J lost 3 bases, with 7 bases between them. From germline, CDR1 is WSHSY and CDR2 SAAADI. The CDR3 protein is CASKYGYEQYF. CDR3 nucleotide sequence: TGCGCCAGCAAATACGGCTACGAGCAGTACTTC.

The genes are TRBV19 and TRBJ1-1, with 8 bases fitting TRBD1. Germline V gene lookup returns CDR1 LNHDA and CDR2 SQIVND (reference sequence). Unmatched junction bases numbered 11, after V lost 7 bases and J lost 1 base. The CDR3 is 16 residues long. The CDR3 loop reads CASTRGGQGENTEAFF. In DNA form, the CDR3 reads TGTGCCAGTACTCGAGGCGGACAGGGCGAGAACACTGAAGCTTTCTTT.

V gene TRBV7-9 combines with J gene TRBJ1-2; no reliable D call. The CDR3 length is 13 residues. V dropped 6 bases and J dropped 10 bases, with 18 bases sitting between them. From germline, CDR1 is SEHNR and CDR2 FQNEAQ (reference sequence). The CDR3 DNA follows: TGTGCCAGCAGTCTAGGACTTGCCCCAGACTACACCTTC. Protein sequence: CASSLGLAPDYTF.

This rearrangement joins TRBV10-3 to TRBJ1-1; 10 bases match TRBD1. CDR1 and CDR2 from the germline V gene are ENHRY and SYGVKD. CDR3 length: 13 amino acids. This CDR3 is CATGTGAVTEAFF. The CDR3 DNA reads TGTGCGACCGGGACAGGGGCAGTCACTGAAGCTTTCTTT.

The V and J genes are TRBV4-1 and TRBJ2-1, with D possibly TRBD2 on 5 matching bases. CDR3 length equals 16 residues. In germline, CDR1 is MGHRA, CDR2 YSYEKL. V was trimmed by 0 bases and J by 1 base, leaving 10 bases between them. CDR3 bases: TGCGCCAGCAGCCAAGAACGGGGTGGGTCCTACAATGAGCAGTTCTTC. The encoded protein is CASSQERGGSYNEQFF.

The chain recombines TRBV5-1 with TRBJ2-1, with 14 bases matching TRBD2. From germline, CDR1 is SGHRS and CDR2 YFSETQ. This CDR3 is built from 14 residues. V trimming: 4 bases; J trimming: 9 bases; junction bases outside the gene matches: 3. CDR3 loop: CASSLGTSGGEQFF. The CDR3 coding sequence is TGCGCCAGCAGCCTAGGGACTAGCGGGGGTGAGCAGTTCTTC.

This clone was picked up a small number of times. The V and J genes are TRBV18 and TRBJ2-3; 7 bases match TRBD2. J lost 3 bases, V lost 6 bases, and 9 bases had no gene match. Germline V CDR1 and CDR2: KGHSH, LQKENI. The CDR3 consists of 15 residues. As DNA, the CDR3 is TGTGCCAGCTCCCCAACTAGCGCCCCGACAGATACGCAGTATTTT. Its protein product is CASSPTSAPTDTQYF.

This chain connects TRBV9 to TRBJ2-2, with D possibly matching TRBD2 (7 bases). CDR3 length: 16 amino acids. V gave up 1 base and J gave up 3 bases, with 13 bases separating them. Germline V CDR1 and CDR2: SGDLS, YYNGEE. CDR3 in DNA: TGTGCCAGCAGCGTAATCGCGGGGGCCTACACCGGGGAGCTGTTTTTT. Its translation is CASSVIAGAYTGELFF.

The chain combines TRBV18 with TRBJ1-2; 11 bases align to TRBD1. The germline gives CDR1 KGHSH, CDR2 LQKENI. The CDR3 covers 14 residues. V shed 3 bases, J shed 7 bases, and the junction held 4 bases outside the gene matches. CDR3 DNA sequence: TGTGCCAGCTCACCCCCCGGGACAGGGGGTGGCTACACCTTC. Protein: CASSPPGTGGGYTF.

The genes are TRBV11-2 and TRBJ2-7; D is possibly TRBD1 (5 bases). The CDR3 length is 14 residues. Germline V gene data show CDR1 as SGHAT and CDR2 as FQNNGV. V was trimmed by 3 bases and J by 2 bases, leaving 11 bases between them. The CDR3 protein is CASSFSPTAYEQYF. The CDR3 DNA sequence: TGTGCCAGCAGCTTCAGCCCGACAGCCTACGAGCAGTACTTC.

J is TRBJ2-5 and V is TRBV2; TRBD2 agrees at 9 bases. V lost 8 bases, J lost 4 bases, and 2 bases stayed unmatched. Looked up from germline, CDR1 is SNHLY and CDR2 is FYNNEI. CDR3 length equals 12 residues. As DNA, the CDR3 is TGTGCCAGCGGCGGGGGGGGAGAGACCCAGTACTTC. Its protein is CASGGGGETQYF.

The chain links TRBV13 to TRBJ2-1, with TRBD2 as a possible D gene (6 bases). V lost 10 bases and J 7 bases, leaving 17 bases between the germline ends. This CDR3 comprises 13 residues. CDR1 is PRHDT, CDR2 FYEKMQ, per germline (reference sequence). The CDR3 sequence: CANLLASGNEQFF. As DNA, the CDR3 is TGTGCCAACCTCCTGGCCAGCGGGAATGAGCAGTTCTTC.

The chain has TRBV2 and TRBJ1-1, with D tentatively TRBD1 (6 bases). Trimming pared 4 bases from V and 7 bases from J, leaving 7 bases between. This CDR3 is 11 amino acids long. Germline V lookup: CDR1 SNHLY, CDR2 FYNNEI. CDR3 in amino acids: CASSADSEAFF. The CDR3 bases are TGTGCCAGCAGTGCGGACAGTGAAGCTTTCTTT.

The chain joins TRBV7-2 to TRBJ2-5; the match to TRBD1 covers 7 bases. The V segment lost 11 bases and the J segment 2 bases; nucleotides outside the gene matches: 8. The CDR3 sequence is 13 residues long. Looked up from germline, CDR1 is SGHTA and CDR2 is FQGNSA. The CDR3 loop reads CARRRTGQETQYF. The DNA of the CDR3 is TGTGCCCGAAGGAGGACAGGTCAAGAGACCCAGTACTTC. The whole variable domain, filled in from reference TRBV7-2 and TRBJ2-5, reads GAGVSQSPSNKVTEKGKDVELRCDPISGHTALYWYRQSLGQGLEFLIYFQGNSAPDKSGLPSDRFSAERTGGSVSTLTIQRTQQEDSAVYLCARRRTGQETQYFGPGTRLLVL.

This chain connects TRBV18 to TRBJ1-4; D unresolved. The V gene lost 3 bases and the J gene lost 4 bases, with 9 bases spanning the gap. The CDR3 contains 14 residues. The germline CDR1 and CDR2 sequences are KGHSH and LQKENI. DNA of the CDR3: TGTGCCAGCTCACCTGACATACTTAATGAAAAACTGTTTTTT. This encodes CASSPDILNEKLFF.

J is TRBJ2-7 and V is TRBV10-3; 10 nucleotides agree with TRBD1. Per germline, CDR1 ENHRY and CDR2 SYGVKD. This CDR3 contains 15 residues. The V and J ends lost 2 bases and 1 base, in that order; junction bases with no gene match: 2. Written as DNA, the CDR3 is TGTGCCATCAGTGAGGGACAGGGGGTATCCTACGAGCAGTACTTC. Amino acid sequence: CAISEGQGVSYEQYF.